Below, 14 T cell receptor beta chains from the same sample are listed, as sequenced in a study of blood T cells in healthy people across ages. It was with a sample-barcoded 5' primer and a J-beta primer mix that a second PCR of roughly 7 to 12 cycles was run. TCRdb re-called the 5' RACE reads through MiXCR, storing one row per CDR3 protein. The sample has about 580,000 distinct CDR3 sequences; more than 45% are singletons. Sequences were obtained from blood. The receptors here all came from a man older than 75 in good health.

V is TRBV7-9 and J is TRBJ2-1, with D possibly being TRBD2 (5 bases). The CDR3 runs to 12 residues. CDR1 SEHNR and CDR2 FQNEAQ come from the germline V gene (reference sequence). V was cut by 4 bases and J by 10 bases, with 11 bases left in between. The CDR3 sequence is CASSSGIGEQFF. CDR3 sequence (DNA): TGTGCCAGCAGCTCCGGGATCGGAGAGCAGTTCTTC.

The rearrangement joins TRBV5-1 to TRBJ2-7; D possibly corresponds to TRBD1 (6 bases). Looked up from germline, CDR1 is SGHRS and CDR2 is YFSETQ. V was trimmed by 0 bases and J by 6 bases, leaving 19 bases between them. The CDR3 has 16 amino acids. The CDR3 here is CASSLAGVGATREQYF. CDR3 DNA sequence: TGCGCCAGCAGCTTGGCAGGGGTAGGAGCCACACGCGAGCAGTACTTC.

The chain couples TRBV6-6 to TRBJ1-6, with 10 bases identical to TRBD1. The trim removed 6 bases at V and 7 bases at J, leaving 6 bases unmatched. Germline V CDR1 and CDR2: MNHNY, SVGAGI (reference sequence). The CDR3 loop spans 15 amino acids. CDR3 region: CASSDRGPMNSPLHF. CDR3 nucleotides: TGTGCCAGCAGCGACAGGGGGCCTATGAATTCACCCCTCCACTTT.

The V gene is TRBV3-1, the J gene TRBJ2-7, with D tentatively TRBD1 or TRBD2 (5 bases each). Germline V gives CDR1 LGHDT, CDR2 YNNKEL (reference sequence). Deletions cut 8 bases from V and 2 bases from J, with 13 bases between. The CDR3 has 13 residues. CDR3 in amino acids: CASGAGNTYEQYF. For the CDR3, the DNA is TGTGCCAGCGGGGCGGGCAACACCTACGAGCAGTACTTC.

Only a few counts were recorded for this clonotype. This chain's CDR3 is CASTASGVNTGELFF. The DNA for the CDR3 is TGTGCCAGCACCGCTAGCGGGGTGAACACCGGGGAGCTGTTTTTT. This chain uses TRBV25-1 with TRBJ2-2; 9 positions match TRBD2. The CDR3 has 15 residues. CDR1 is MGHDK and CDR2 is SYGVNS in the germline V gene. Losses at the gene ends were 7 bases for V and 1 base for J; bases not matched to a gene: 4. The variable domain in full, with the rest retrieved from reference TRBV25-1 and TRBJ2-2, is EADIYQTPRYLVIGTGKKITLECSQTMGHDKMYWYQQDPGMELHLIHYSYGVNSTEKGDLSSESTVSRIRTEHFPLTLESARPSHTSQYLCASTASGVNTGELFFGEGSRLTVL.

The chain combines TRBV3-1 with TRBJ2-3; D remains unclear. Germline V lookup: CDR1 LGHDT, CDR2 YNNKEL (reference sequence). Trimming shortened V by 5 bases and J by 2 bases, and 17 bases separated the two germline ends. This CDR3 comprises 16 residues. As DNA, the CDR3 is TGTGCCAGCAGCTTTTCCGCGGCCCTATTCACAGATACGCAGTATTTT. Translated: CASSFSAALFTDTQYF.

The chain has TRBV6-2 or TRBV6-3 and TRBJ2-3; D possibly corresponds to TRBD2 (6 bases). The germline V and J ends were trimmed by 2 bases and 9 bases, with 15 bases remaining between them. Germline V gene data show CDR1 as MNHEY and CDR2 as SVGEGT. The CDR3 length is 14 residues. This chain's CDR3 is CASSYGARTSTQYF. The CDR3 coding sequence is TGTGCCAGCAGTTACGGTGCACGAACTAGCACGCAGTATTTT.

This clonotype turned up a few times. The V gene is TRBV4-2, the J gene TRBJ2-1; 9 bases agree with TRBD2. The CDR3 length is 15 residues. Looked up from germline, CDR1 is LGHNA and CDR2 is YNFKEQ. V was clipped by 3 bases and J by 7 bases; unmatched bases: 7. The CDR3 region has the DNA TGTGCCAGCAGCCATAATAGCGGGAGCGGGAATGAGCAGTTCTTC. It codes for CASSHNSGSGNEQFF.

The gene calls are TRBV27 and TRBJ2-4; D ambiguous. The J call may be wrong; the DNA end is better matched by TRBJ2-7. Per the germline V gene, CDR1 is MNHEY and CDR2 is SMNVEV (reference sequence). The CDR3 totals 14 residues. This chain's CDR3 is CASSPTLTSYEQYF. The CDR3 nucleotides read TGTGCCAGCAGTCCAACTTTGACCTCCTACGAGCAGTACTTC.

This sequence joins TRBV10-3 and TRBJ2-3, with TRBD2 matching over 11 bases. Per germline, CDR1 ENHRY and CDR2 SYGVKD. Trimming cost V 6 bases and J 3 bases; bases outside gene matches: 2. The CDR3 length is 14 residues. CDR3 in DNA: TGTGCCATCAGCAGACTAGCGGGGACAGATACGCAGTATTTT. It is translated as CAISRLAGTDTQYF.

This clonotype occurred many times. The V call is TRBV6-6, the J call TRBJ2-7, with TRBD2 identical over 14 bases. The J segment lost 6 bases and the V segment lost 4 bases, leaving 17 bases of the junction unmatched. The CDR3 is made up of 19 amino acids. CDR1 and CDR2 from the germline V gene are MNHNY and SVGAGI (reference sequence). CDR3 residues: CASSLTPGTSGRRPGEQYF. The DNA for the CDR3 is TGTGCCAGCAGTTTAACACCCGGGACTAGCGGGAGACGGCCTGGCGAGCAGTACTTC.

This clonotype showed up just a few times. CDR3 residues: CASSESGEPKNIQYF. The CDR3 DNA reads as TGTGCCAGCAGTGAGTCCGGAGAACCCAAAAACATTCAGTACTTC. The V gene is TRBV25-1, the J gene TRBJ2-4, with D hard to call. Trimming left V 3 bases short and J 2 bases short, with 11 bases between. The germline gives CDR1 MGHDK, CDR2 SYGVNS. The CDR3 loop spans 15 amino acids. Combining the CDR3 with reference TRBV25-1 and TRBJ2-4 gives the whole variable domain EADIYQTPRYLVIGTGKKITLECSQTMGHDKMYWYQQDPGMELHLIHYSYGVNSTEKGDLSSESTVSRIRTEHFPLTLESARPSHTSQYLCASSESGEPKNIQYFGAGTRLSVL.

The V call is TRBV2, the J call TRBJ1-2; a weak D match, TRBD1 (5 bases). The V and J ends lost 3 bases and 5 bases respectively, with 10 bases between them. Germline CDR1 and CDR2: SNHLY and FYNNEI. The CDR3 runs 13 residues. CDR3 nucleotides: TGTGCCAGCAGTGATGACAGAATGTATGGCTACACCTTC. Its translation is CASSDDRMYGYTF. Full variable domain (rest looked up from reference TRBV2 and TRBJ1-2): EPEVTQTPSHQVTQMGQEVILRCVPISNHLYFYWYRQILGQKVEFLVSFYNNEISEKSEIFDDQFSVERPDGSNFTLKIRSTKLEDSAMYFCASSDDRMYGYTFGSGTRLTVV.

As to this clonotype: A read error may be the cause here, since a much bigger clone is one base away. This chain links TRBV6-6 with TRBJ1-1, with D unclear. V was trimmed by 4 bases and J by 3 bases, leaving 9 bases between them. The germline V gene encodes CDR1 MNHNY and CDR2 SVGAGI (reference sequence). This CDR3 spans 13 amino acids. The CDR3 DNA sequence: TGTGCCAGCAGTTTAGAAATGGACACTGAAGCTTTCTTT. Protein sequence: CASSLEMDTEAFF.